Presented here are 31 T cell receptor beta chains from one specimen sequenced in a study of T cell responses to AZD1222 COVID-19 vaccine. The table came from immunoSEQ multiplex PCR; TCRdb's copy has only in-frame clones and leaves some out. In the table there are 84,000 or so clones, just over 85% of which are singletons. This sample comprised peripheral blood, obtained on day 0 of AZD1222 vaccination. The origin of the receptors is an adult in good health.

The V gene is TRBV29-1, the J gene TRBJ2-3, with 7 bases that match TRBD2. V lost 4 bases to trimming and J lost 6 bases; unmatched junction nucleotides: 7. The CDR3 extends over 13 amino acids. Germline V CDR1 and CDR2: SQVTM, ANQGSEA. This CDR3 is CSVGAGVDDTQYF. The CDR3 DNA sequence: TGCAGCGTTGGGGCGGGAGTTGATGATACGCAGTATTTT.

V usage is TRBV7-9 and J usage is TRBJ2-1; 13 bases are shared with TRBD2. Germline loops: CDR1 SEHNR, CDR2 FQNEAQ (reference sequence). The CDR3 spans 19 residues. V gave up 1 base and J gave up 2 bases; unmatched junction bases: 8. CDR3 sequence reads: CASSLEGLAGFGAYNEQFF. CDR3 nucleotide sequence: TGTGCCAGCAGCTTAGAGGGACTAGCGGGATTCGGTGCCTACAATGAGCAGTTCTTC.

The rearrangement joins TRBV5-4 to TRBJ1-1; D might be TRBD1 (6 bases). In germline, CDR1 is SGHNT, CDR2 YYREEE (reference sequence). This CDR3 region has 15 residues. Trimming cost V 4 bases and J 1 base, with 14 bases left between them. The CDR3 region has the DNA TGTGCCAGCAGCGCAGACAGGAGTCGGAACACTGAAGCTTTCTTT. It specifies CASSADRSRNTEAFF. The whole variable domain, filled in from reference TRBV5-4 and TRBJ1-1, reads ETGVTQSPTHLIKTRGQQVTLRCSSQSGHNTVSWYQQALGQGPQFIFQYYREEENGRGNFPPRFSGLQFPNYSSELNVNALELDDSALYLCASSADRSRNTEAFFGQGTRLTVV.

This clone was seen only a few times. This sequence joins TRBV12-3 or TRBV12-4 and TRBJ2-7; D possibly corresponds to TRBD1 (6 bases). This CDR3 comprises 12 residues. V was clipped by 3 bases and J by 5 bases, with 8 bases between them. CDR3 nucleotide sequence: TGTGCCAGCAGTTTTTGGGGGCACGAGCAGTACTTC. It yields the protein CASSFWGHEQYF.

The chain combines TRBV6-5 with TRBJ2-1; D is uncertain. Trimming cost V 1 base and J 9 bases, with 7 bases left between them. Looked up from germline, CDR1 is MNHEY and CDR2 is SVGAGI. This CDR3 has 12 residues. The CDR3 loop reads CASSYWNSEQFF. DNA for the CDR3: TGTGCCAGCAGTTACTGGAATTCTGAGCAGTTCTTC.

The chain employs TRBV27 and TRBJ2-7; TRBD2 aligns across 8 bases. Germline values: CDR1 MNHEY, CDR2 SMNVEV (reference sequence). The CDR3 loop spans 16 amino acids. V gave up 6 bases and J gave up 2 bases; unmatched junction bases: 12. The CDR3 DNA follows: TGTGCCAGCAGCCTAGTAGCGGGACTGCAGACCTACGAGCAGTACTTC. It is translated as CASSLVAGLQTYEQYF.

For the CDR3, the DNA is TGTGCCTTATCTGGGGCCAACGTCCTGACTTTC. Its translation: CALSGANVLTF. The chain has TRBV30 and TRBJ2-6; D gene ambiguous. V was pared by 7 bases and J by 1 base, with 2 bases between. The CDR3 sequence is 11 residues long. The germline V gene encodes CDR1 GTSNPN and CDR2 SVGIG (reference sequence).

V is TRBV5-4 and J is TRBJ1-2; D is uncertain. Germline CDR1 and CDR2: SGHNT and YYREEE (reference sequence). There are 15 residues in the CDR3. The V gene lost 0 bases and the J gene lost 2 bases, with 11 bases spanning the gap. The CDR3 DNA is TGTGCCAGCAGCTTGGAACCGGGAGCAAACTATGGCTACACCTTC. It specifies CASSLEPGANYGYTF.

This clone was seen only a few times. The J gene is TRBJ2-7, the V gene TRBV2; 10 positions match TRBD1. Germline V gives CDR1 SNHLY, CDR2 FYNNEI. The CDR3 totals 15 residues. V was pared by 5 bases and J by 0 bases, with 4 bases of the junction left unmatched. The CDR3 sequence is CASSTDRGRSYEQYF. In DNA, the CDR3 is TGTGCCAGCAGTACCGACAGGGGGCGCTCCTACGAGCAGTACTTC.

CDR3 DNA sequence: TGTGCCACCAGGGGCGGACAGGGGCAGATTGCGAACACCGGGGAGCTGTTTTTT. Protein sequence: CATRGGQGQIANTGELFF. The J gene is TRBJ2-2, the V gene TRBV24-1, with TRBD1 identical over 9 bases. The V gene end was trimmed by 7 bases and the J gene end by 0 bases; junction bases not matched to a gene: 11. This CDR3 has 18 residues. CDR1 and CDR2 (germline): KGHDR, SFDVKD.

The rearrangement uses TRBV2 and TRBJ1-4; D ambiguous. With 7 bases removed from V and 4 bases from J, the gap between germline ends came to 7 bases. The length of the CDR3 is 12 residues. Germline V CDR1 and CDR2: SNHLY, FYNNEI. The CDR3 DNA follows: TGTGCCAGCACCCCTTTTAATGAAAAACTGTTTTTT. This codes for CASTPFNEKLFF.

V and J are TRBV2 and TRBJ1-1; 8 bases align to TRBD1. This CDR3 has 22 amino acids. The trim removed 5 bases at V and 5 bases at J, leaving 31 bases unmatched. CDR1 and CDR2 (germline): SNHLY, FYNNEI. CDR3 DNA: TGTGCCAGCAGTTTCCCTTCGGTGCCACCCTTGGGACAGGTTAGGGTAGGGACTGAAGCTTTCTTT. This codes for CASSFPSVPPLGQVRVGTEAFF. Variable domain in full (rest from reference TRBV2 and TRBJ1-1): EPEVTQTPSHQVTQMGQEVILRCVPISNHLYFYWYRQILGQKVEFLVSFYNNEISEKSEIFDDQFSVERPDGSNFTLKIRSTKLEDSAMYFCASSFPSVPPLGQVRVGTEAFFGQGTRLTVV.

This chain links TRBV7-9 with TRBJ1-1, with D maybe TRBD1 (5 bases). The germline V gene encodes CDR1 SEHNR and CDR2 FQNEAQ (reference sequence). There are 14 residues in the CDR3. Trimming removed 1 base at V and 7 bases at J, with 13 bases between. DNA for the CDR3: TGTGCCAGCAGCTTAGGCAGCCGAGACAGTGAAGCTTTCTTT. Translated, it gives CASSLGSRDSEAFF.

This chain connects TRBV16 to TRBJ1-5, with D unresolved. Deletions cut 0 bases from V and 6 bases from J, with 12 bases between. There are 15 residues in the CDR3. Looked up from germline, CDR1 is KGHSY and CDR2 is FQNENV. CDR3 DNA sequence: TGTGCCAGCAGCCAATCGACGCAGGCCGGTCAGCCCCAGCATTTT. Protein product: CASSQSTQAGQPQHF.

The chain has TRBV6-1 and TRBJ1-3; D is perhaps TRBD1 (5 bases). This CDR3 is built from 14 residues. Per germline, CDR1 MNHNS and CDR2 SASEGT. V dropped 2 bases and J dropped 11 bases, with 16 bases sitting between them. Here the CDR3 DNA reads TGTGCCAGCAGTGAACCGGGGACGGCTAGCGCCATATATTTT. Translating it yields CASSEPGTASAIYF.

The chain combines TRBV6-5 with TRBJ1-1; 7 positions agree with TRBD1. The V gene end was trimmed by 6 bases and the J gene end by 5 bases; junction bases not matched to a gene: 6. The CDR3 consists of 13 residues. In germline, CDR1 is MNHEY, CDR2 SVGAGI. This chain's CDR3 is CASRRQGVTEAFF. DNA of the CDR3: TGTGCCAGCAGACGACAGGGTGTTACTGAAGCTTTCTTT.

The CDR3 nucleotides read TGTGCCAGCAGTGAATCCCCGCTTCCCAATGAGCAGTTCTTC. It is translated as CASSESPLPNEQFF. The chain carries TRBV2 and TRBJ2-1, with D hard to call. The CDR3 loop spans 14 amino acids. Per the germline V gene, CDR1 is SNHLY and CDR2 is FYNNEI. V was cut by 2 bases and J by 6 bases, with 11 bases left in between.

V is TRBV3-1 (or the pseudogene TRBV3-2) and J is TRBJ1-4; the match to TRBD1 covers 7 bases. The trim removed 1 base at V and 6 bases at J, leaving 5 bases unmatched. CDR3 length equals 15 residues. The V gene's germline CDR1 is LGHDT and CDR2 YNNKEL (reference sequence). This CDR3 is CASSQGGTAHEKLFF. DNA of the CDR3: TGTGCCAGCAGCCAAGGAGGGACAGCGCATGAAAAACTGTTTTTT.

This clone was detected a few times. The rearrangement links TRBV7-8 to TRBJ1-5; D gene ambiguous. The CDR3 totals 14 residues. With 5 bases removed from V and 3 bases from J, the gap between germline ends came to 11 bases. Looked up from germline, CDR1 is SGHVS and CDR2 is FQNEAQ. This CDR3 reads CASSADILNQPQHF. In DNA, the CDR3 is TGTGCCAGCAGCGCTGACATACTCAATCAGCCCCAGCATTTT.

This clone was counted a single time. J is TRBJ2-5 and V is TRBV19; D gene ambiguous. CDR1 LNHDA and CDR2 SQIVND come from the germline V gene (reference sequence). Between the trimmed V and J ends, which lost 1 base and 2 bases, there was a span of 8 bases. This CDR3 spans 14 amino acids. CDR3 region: CASSIGRNQETQYF. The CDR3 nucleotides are TGTGCCAGTAGTATAGGTAGGAATCAAGAGACCCAGTACTTC.

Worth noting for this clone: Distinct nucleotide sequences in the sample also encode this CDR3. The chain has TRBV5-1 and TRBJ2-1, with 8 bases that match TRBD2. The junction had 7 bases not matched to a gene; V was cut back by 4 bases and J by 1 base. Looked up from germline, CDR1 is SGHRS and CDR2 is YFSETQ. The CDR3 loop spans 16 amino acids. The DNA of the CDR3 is TGCGCCAGCAGCCTAGGAGCGGGAGTGTCCTACAATGAGCAGTTCTTC. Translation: CASSLGAGVSYNEQFF.

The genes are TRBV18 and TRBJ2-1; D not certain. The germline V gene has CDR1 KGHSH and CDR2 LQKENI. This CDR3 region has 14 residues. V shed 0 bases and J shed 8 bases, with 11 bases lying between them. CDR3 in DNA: TGTGCCAGCTCACCACCGCAGCTCGGCTATGAGCAGTTCTTC. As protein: CASSPPQLGYEQFF. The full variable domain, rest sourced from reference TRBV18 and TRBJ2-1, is NAGVMQNPRHLVRRRGQEARLRCSPMKGHSHVYWYRQLPEEGLKFMVYLQKENIIDESGMPKERFSAEFPKEGPSILRIQQVVRGDSAAYFCASSPPQLGYEQFFGPGTRLTVL.

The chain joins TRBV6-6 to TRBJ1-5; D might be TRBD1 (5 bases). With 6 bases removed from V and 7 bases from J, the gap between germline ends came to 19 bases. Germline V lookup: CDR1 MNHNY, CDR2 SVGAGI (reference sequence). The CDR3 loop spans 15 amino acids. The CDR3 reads CASSLPGPGRQPQHF. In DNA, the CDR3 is TGTGCCAGCAGCCTTCCGGGCCCAGGGAGACAGCCCCAGCATTTT.

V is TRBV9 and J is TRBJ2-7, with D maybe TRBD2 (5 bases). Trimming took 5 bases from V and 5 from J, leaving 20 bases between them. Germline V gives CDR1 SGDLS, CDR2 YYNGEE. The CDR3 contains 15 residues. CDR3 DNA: TGTGCCAGCAGTCAAACCTGGACTTCGTGGGACGAGCAGTACTTC. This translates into CASSQTWTSWDEQYF.

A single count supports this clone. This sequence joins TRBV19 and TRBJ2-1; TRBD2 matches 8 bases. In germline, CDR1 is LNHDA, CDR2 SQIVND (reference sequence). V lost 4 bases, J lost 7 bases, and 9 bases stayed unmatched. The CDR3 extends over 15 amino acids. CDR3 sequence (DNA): TGTGCCAGTAGTACCCTCCAGCGGGGGTGGAATGAGCAGTTCTTC. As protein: CASSTLQRGWNEQFF. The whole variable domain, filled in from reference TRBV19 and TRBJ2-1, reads DGGITQSPKYLFRKEGQNVTLSCEQNLNHDAMYWYRQDPGQGLRLIYYSQIVNDFQKGDIAEGYSVSREKKESFPLTVTSAQKNPTAFYLCASSTLQRGWNEQFFGPGTRLTVL.

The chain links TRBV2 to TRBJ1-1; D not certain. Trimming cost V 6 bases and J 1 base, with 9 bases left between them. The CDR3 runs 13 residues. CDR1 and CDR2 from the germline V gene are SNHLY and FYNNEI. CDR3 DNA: TGTGCCAGCAGGTCGGAAAGGAACACTGAAGCTTTCTTT. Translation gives CASRSERNTEAFF.

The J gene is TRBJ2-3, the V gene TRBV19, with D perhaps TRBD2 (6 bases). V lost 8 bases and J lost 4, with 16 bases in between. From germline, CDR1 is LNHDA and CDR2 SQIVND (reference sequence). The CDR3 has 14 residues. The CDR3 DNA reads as TGTGCCAGTCAGAACGGGAGACTGGCAGATACGCAGTATTTT. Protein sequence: CASQNGRLADTQYF.

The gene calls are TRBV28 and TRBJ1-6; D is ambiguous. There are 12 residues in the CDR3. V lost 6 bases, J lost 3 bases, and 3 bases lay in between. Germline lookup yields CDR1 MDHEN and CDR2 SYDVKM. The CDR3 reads CASRDYNSPLHF. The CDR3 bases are TGTGCCAGCAGGGACTATAATTCACCCCTCCACTTT.

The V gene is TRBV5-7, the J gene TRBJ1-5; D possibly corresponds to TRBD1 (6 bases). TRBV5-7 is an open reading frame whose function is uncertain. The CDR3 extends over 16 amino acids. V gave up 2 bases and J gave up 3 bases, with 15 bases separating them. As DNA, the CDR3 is TGTGCCAGCAGCTTAGGGCCCGGGGGCGTCAATCAGCCCCAGCATTTT. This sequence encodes CASSLGPGGVNQPQHF.

The CDR3 loop reads CASSPGWVREQYF. CDR3 coding DNA: TGTGCCAGCTCACCAGGCTGGGTCCGCGAGCAGTACTTC. The chain has TRBV18 and TRBJ2-7; the D is unclear. The CDR3 totals 13 residues. Trimming took off 2 bases at V and 6 bases at J, with 11 bases between the two ends. Looked up from germline, CDR1 is KGHSH and CDR2 is LQKENI.

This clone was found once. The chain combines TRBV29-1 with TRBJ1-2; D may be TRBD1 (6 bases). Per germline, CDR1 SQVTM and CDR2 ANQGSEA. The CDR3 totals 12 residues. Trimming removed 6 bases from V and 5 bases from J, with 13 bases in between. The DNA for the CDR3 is TGCAGCGTCCAAGGGGGGACTTATGGCTACACCTTC. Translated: CSVQGGTYGYTF.